The next 7 T cell receptor beta chains were all read from a single sample in a study of T cell repertoires in cytomegalovirus infection. Which antigens these TCRs recognize remains unknown. Each CDR3 protein is one row after TCRdb ran MiXCR on the reads. The table lists under 500,000 distinct CDR3 sequences, approximately 46% of them singletons. Here the sequenced sample was cultured PBMCs, taken from culture after CMV antigen stimulation. These TCRs come from a human donor in good health (CMV status not recorded). Some clones in this sample may be carry-over from other donors' samples.

This clonotype was seen many times. The J gene is TRBJ2-4, the V gene TRBV7-2; D perhaps matches TRBD2 (5 bases). CDR1 is SGHTA and CDR2 is FQGNSA in the germline V gene. This CDR3 is built from 16 residues. With 4 bases removed from V and 0 bases from J, the gap between germline ends came to 13 bases. CDR3 protein: CASSSRGELAKNIQYF. As DNA, the CDR3 is TGTGCCAGCAGCTCACGGGGTGAACTAGCCAAAAACATTCAGTACTTC.

This clonotype was observed a few times. The chain recombines TRBV10-3 with TRBJ1-2, with D tentatively TRBD1 (6 bases). CDR3 length: 13 amino acids. Trimming removed 10 bases from V and 0 bases from J, with 12 bases in between. Germline values: CDR1 ENHRY, CDR2 SYGVKD. CDR3 sequence reads: CATLQGSNYGYTF. The CDR3 bases are TGTGCCACCCTACAGGGCTCTAACTATGGCTACACCTTC.

This rearrangement joins TRBV6-5 to TRBJ2-1, with 9 positions matching TRBD2. The CDR3 is 15 residues long. V shed 7 bases and J 9 bases; nucleotides not matched to a gene: 13. Looked up from germline, CDR1 is MNHEY and CDR2 is SVGAGI. The CDR3 is CASNLAGAPRTEQFF. CDR3 nucleotides: TGTGCCAGCAACTTAGCGGGGGCCCCTCGCACTGAGCAGTTCTTC.

J is TRBJ2-1 and V is TRBV7-2; 7 bases match TRBD1. Germline lookup yields CDR1 SGHTA and CDR2 FQGNSA. The CDR3 spans 14 residues. J was trimmed by 5 bases and V by 3 bases; bases with no gene match: 4. The CDR3 is CASSFSGQHNEQFF. CDR3 bases: TGTGCCAGCAGCTTTTCGGGACAGCACAATGAGCAGTTCTTC.

The CDR3 nucleotides are TGTGCCACCAGCAGAGATTGGTTGCAGATACAAGAGACCCAGTACTTC. It specifies CATSRDWLQIQETQYF. The chain employs TRBV15 and TRBJ2-5; D is uncertain. The CDR3 is made up of 16 amino acids. Trimming stripped 0 bases from V and 2 bases from J, with 13 bases between. Germline values: CDR1 LNHNV, CDR2 YYDKDF (reference sequence).

The chain combines TRBV2 with TRBJ2-5; 7 bases map to TRBD1. The J segment lost 2 bases and the V segment lost 9 bases, leaving 6 bases of the junction unmatched. The CDR3 has 13 amino acids. The germline CDR1 and CDR2 sequences are SNHLY and FYNNEI. CDR3 in DNA: TGTGCCAGTCGGGACAGTTTACAAGAGACCCAGTACTTC. Translation gives CASRDSLQETQYF.

Turning to this clonotype: A much bigger clone sits one base away, suggesting this may be a read error. The missing conserved phenylalanine or tryptophan at the end of this CDR3 makes a read error likely. The chain recombines TRBV7-2 with TRBJ2-7; TRBD2 is a possible D gene (6 bases). Germline assignment: CDR1 SGHTA and CDR2 FQGNSA. V lost 5 bases to trimming and J lost 4 bases, with 18 bases between them. The CDR3 spans 15 residues. The CDR3 sequence: CASSPRPAGPYEQYL. For the CDR3, the DNA is TGTGCCAGCAGCCCAAGACCCGCGGGACCATACGAGCAGTACCTC.